A selection of T cell receptor beta chains follows, all from one sample in a study of T cells in localized non-small cell lung cancer. TCRdb keeps only in-frame clones here, not all; method: immunoSEQ multiplex PCR. The table shows around 6,700 clones, with around 40% occurring only once. Sequenced here: lung tumor tissue, sampled before any cancer treatment. These receptors were collected from a man aged 35-75 years with stage III lung adenocarcinoma. The CDR3 runs from the conserved cysteine through the conserved F or W. D genes are given only for firm matches. Size tells how often a clone was seen (once, few, many) or the class of an expanded clone, and some rows leave it out.

cdr3_aa	cdr3_nt	d_call	v_call	j_call	clone_size
CASSIDLGQGQDTQYF	TGTGCCAGTAGTATAGATCTGGGACAGGGGCAAGATACGCAGTATTTT	TRBD1	TRBV19	TRBJ2-3	.
CASSLERERVSEAFF	TGTGCCAGCTCACTAGAGAGGGAGCGCGTCTCTGAAGCTTTCTTT	.	TRBV18	TRBJ1-1	.
CASSPRGGQSGQPQHF	TGTGCCAGCTCACCAAGGGGGGGACAGAGTGGTCAGCCCCAGCATTTT	TRBD1	TRBV18	TRBJ1-5	once
CSVEVGLNTEAFF	TGCAGCGTTGAAGTTGGGCTGAACACTGAAGCTTTCTTT	.	TRBV29-1	TRBJ1-1	once
CASRLQLNTEAFF	TGTGCCAGCAGATTACAGCTGAACACTGAAGCTTTCTTT	.	TRBV6-8	TRBJ1-1	few
CASSTGGRDQPQHF	TGTGCCAGTAGTACGGGGGGGCGCGATCAGCCCCAGCATTTT	.	TRBV19	TRBJ1-5	.
CASSESGGSQPQHF	TGTGCCAGCAGTGAATCGGGGGGCTCTCAGCCCCAGCATTTT	.	TRBV25-1	TRBJ1-5	few
CASITTATNYGYTF	TGTGCCAGTATCACGACCGCCACTAACTATGGCTACACCTTC	.	TRBV19	TRBJ1-2	.
CSVEYTSGSDEQFF	TGCAGCGTTGAATATACTAGCGGGAGCGATGAGCAGTTCTTC	TRBD2	TRBV29-1	TRBJ2-1	few
CASSEKRGAGNTQYF	TGTGCCAGCAGTGAGAAGCGGGGGGCGGGGAATACGCAGTATTTT	TRBD2	TRBV2	TRBJ2-3	.
CATSRDLRAREQFF	TGTGCCACCAGCAGAGATCTCAGGGCCCGGGAGCAGTTCTTC	.	TRBV15	TRBJ2-1	.
CASSLRTEETQYF	TGTGCCAGCAGCTTAAGGACGGAAGAGACCCAGTACTTC	.	TRBV7-2	TRBJ2-5	.
CASTADRAYNYGYTF	TGTGCCAGTACCGCAGACAGGGCCTATAACTATGGCTACACCTTC	TRBD1	TRBV19	TRBJ1-2	few
CASSPGSGANVLTF	TGTGCCAGCAGTCCCGGCTCTGGGGCCAACGTCCTGACTTTC	.	TRBV11-3	TRBJ2-6	medium-sized
CAWSQWGRGGEKLFF	TGTGCCTGGAGTCAATGGGGCAGGGGAGGCGAAAAACTGTTTTTT	.	TRBV30	TRBJ1-4	.
CASSSPGLTYEQYF	TGTGCCAGTAGTAGCCCGGGATTGACCTACGAGCAGTACTTC	.	TRBV19	TRBJ2-7	.
CASSRNPTESYSPNYGYTF	TGTGCCAGCAGTCGTAATCCGACAGAATCCTACTCGCCTAACTATGGCTACACCTTC	.	TRBV6-8	TRBJ1-2	.
CALQAAGGADTQYF	TGTGCCTTACAGGCGGCGGGAGGAGCAGATACGCAGTATTTT	TRBD2	TRBV30	TRBJ2-3	.
CASSRTSGTTDTQYF	TGTGCCAGCAGTCGGACTAGCGGGACGACAGATACGCAGTATTTT	TRBD2	TRBV6-8	TRBJ2-3	.
CASKLVHKDGYTF	TGTGCCAGTAAGTTGGTACACAAGGATGGCTACACCTTC	.	TRBV19	TRBJ1-2	.
CASSLGTSDRADTQYF	TGTGCCAGCTCACTCGGGACTAGCGATAGGGCAGATACGCAGTATTTT	TRBD2	TRBV18	TRBJ2-3	.
CASSFRAATEAFF	TGTGCCAGCAGCTTCCGGGCGGCCACTGAAGCTTTCTTT	.	TRBV14	TRBJ1-1	.
CASLEGTAHYGYTF	TGTGCCAGCCTTGAGGGGACGGCCCACTATGGCTACACCTTC	.	TRBV28	TRBJ1-2	.
CAWSVLAGGPGGTDTQYF	TGTGCCTGGAGTGTACTAGCGGGAGGGCCGGGGGGCACAGATACGCAGTATTTT	TRBD2	TRBV30	TRBJ2-3	.
CASSMTGQETQYF	TGTGCCAGTAGTATGACGGGTCAAGAGACCCAGTACTTC	.	TRBV19	TRBJ2-5	.
CASSTRLAVYNEQFF	TGTGCCAGTAGTACCCGACTAGCGGTCTACAATGAGCAGTTCTTC	TRBD2	TRBV19	TRBJ2-1	few
CASSLPNYEQYF	TGTGCCAGCAGTCTTCCAAATTACGAGCAGTACTTC	.	TRBV6-8	TRBJ2-7	.
CASSVEIMGPEAFF	TGTGCCAGCAGCGTAGAGATAATGGGGCCGGAAGCTTTCTTT	.	TRBV9	TRBJ1-1	.
CASSSPREKGETQYF	TGTGCCAGTAGTTCCCCGCGGGAGAAGGGAGAGACCCAGTACTTC	TRBD2	TRBV19	TRBJ2-5	.
CATSNQRGGYGYTF	TGTGCCACCAGCAATCAGAGGGGAGGCTATGGCTATACCTTC	.	TRBV15	TRBJ1-2	.
CASSLPFDGYEQYF	TGTGCCAGCAGCTTACCTTTCGACGGCTACGAGCAGTACTTC	.	TRBV11-3	TRBJ2-7	medium-sized
CASSSGDRDSYEQYF	TGTGCCAGCAGTTCGGGGGACAGGGACTCCTACGAGCAGTACTTC	TRBD1	TRBV28	TRBJ2-7	once
CASIRAQGLNTEAFF	TGTGCCAGTATAAGGGCTCAGGGATTGAACACTGAAGCTTTCTTT	.	TRBV19	TRBJ1-1	.